A single sample gave rise to the 28 T cell receptor beta chains below, sequenced in a study of response to subunit inactivated influenza vaccine. TCRdb independently ran MiXCR on the RT-PCR reads; one entry per CDR3 protein. Of about 520,000 distinct CDR3 sequences listed, around 7.7% are singletons. Sequenced here: PBMCs from blood, sampled roughly 24 months after vaccination. These receptors were collected from a man aged 50 to 69 who received an inactivated influenza vaccine.

This clonotype was seen many times. The chain combines TRBV6-2 or TRBV6-3 with TRBJ2-5; D possibly uses TRBD1 or TRBD2 (5 bases each). Germline V gives CDR1 MNHEY, CDR2 SVGEGT. V lost 1 base to trimming and J lost 5 bases, with 14 bases between them. This CDR3 spans 15 amino acids. CDR3 region: CASSYLGRTGETQYF. CDR3 in DNA: TGTGCCAGCAGTTACTTGGGACGGACGGGGGAGACCCAGTACTTC.

This sequence joins TRBV21-1 and TRBJ2-7; the DNA was not used to check the table's D call, TRBD2. TRBV21-1 is a documented pseudogene. This CDR3 has 17 residues. Here the CDR3 reads CASSSQGTSGKTYEQYF. The CDR3 DNA sequence: TGTGCCAGCAGCTCACAAGGGACTAGCGGGAAGACCTACGAGCAGTACTTC.

This clonotype was seen ten or more times. The chain uses TRBV20-1 and TRBJ2-7; D unresolved. Germline V gene data show CDR1 as DFQATT and CDR2 as SNEGSKA (reference sequence). CDR3 length: 13 amino acids. Trimming removed 0 bases from V and 3 bases from J, with 9 bases in between. The CDR3 here is CSARDRAVYEQYF. The CDR3 DNA reads TGCAGTGCTAGAGATCGCGCAGTCTACGAGCAGTACTTC.

This chain links TRBV12-3 or TRBV12-4 with TRBJ2-5; the D is unclear. Trimming removed 3 bases at V and 4 bases at J, with 6 bases between. This CDR3 spans 12 amino acids. The CDR3 protein is CASSFVVETQYF. DNA of the CDR3: TGTGCCAGCAGTTTTGTTGTAGAGACCCAGTACTTC.

The chain uses TRBV4-3 and TRBJ2-7; TRBD1 aligns across 7 bases. J was trimmed by 5 bases and V by 0 bases; bases with no gene match: 4. CDR1 is LGHNA, CDR2 YSLEER, per germline. The CDR3 runs to 14 residues. This CDR3 is CASSQDGDRDEQYF. As DNA, the CDR3 is TGCGCCAGCAGCCAAGATGGGGACAGAGACGAGCAGTACTTC.

The chain recombines TRBV28 with TRBJ2-7; 13 bases map to TRBD2. V gave up 5 bases and J gave up 4 bases; unmatched junction bases: 5. Germline CDR1 reads MDHEN; CDR2 reads SYDVKM. The CDR3 consists of 15 residues. CDR3 sequence (DNA): TGTGCCAGCAGTCAACCGGGACTAGCGGGGTACGAGCAGTACTTC. Its protein product is CASSQPGLAGYEQYF. Full variable domain (outside the CDR3, taken from reference TRBV28 and TRBJ2-7): DVKVTQSSRYLVKRTGEKVFLECVQDMDHENMFWYRQDPGLGLRLIYFSYDVKMKEKGDIPEGYSVSREKKERFSLILESASTNQTSMYLCASSQPGLAGYEQYFGPGTRLTVT.

This clonotype turned up a few times. The CDR3 DNA is TGTGCCAGCAGCTTAGCGGGTAGCGGGAGTTTGATTTACGAGCAGTACTTC. Protein sequence: CASSLAGSGSLIYEQYF. The chain has TRBV7-6 and TRBJ2-7; the match to TRBD2 covers 9 bases. The germline gives CDR1 SGHVS, CDR2 FNYEAQ. The CDR3 consists of 17 residues. J gave up 4 bases and V 0 bases, and 10 bases lay outside the gene matches.

This chain joins TRBV20-1 and TRBJ1-2, with D tentatively TRBD1 (6 bases). This CDR3 has 14 residues. V lost 3 bases to trimming and J lost 4 bases, with 15 bases between them. CDR1 and CDR2 (germline): DFQATT, SNEGSKA (reference sequence). The CDR3 region has the DNA TGCAGTGCTAGCAGTCAGGGGATTGTCTATGGCTACACCTTC. Translated, it gives CSASSQGIVYGYTF.

This clonotype has at least ten counts. V gene TRBV7-6 combines with J gene TRBJ2-1; 7 bases are a match to TRBD2. CDR3 size: 14 residues. V trimming: 0 bases; J trimming: 8 bases; junction bases outside the gene matches: 4. CDR1 and CDR2 from the germline V gene are SGHVS and FNYEAQ. The CDR3 reads CASSLAVSGHEQFF. The CDR3 DNA is TGTGCCAGCAGCTTAGCCGTTAGCGGGCATGAGCAGTTCTTC.

This chain uses TRBV15 with TRBJ2-7, with 8 nucleotides matching TRBD1. V lost 5 bases, J lost 3 bases, and 3 bases stayed unmatched. CDR1 is LNHNV and CDR2 is YYDKDF in the germline V gene (reference sequence). The CDR3 spans 13 residues. The CDR3, as DNA: TGTGCCACCAGCCGAGGGACAGGCTACGAGCAGTACTTC. This gives the protein CATSRGTGYEQYF.

This clonotype has a count of ten or more. Its ends do not fully match the called genes, so a read error is possible. This chain connects TRBV2 to TRBJ2-1; D remains unclear. This CDR3 contains 11 residues. Germline loops: CDR1 SNHLY, CDR2 FYNNEI. This chain's CDR3 is CASSELNEQFF. CDR3 bases: TGCGCCAGCAGCGAACTCAATGAGCAGTTCTTC.

This clonotype occurred many times. The genes are TRBV9 and TRBJ1-6, with D possibly TRBD1 on 5 matching bases. The germline CDR1 and CDR2 sequences are SGDLS and YYNGEE. This CDR3 comprises 14 residues. V lost 4 bases and J lost 10, with 15 bases in between. The CDR3 DNA reads TGTGCCAGCAGCTTCGGGACCGCTGGGTCACCCCTCCACTTT. This gives the protein CASSFGTAGSPLHF.

This chain links TRBV6-2 or TRBV6-3 with TRBJ2-1; D is perhaps TRBD1 or TRBD2 (5 bases each). Between the trimmed V and J ends, which lost 6 bases and 8 bases, there was a span of 35 bases. Germline CDR1 and CDR2: MNHEY and SVGEGT. This CDR3 is 20 amino acids long. For the CDR3, the DNA is TGTGCCAGCAGCTCGTTACCCTTTCCGGGACCAAACACCGCTAAGGATGAGCAGTTCTTC. Amino acid sequence: CASSSLPFPGPNTAKDEQFF.

This clonotype was seen many times. The V call is TRBV20-1, the J call TRBJ1-5, with a possible D match to TRBD1 (6 bases). This CDR3 is 14 amino acids long. Trimming stripped 3 bases from V and 6 bases from J, with 15 bases between. The germline V gene has CDR1 DFQATT and CDR2 SNEGSKA (reference sequence). In nucleotides, the CDR3 is TGCAGTGCTAGGGGAGGGGGGGGAAGTCAGCCCCAGCATTTT. Translating gives CSARGGGGSQPQHF.

This clonotype was counted many times. The chain carries TRBV20-1 and TRBJ1-1; maybe TRBD1 (5 bases). Trimming took off 2 bases at V and 8 bases at J, with 12 bases between the two ends. The germline CDR1 and CDR2 sequences are DFQATT and SNEGSKA (reference sequence). This CDR3 contains 12 residues. The DNA for the CDR3 is TGCAGTGCTAGAAAGGGGACCAACGAAGCTTTCTTT. It is translated as CSARKGTNEAFF.

This clonotype came up a few times. The chain links TRBV4-1 to TRBJ2-1; D not certain. CDR3 length equals 15 residues. Germline lookup yields CDR1 MGHRA and CDR2 YSYEKL. Trimming stripped 0 bases from V and 7 bases from J, with 13 bases between. The CDR3 region is CASSQEISSRNEQFF. CDR3 DNA sequence: TGCGCCAGCAGCCAAGAAATTAGCTCGAGGAATGAGCAGTTCTTC.

This clonotype has only a few counts. The CDR3, as DNA: TGTGCCAGCAGCTTTATAAGAGGGCAGGCGCAGTATTTT. As protein: CASSFIRGQAQYF. V and J are TRBV11-2 and TRBJ2-3, with D maybe TRBD2 (5 bases). The CDR3 covers 13 residues. Germline lookup yields CDR1 SGHAT and CDR2 FQNNGV. V lost 3 bases, J lost 10 bases, and 14 bases lay in between.

Only a few counts were recorded for this clonotype. This CDR3 is CASSPKLAAREQYF. The DNA of the CDR3 is TGTGCCAGCAGCCCAAAACTGGCCGCCCGGGAGCAGTACTTC. This chain uses TRBV28 with TRBJ2-7; D gene unclear. The germline V and J ends were trimmed by 6 bases and 7 bases, with 19 bases remaining between them. The germline gives CDR1 MDHEN, CDR2 SYDVKM. CDR3 length: 14 amino acids.

The chain employs TRBV5-6 and TRBJ2-5; 9 bases align to TRBD2. The germline V gene has CDR1 SGHDT and CDR2 YYEEEE. This CDR3 has 16 residues. The junction had 8 bases not matched to a gene; V was cut back by 0 bases and J by 5 bases. CDR3 DNA sequence: TGTGCCAGCAGCTTGGTTTGGACTAGCGCTGTTGAGACCCAGTACTTC. Protein product: CASSLVWTSAVETQYF.

This clonotype was detected ten times or more. V gene TRBV12-3 or TRBV12-4 combines with J gene TRBJ2-4, with D unresolved. This CDR3 has 13 residues. V lost 3 bases, J lost 2 bases, and 5 bases lay in between. For the CDR3, the DNA is TGTGCCAGCAGTTTCGAGACCAAAAACATTCAGTACTTC. As protein: CASSFETKNIQYF.

This clonotype has ten or more counts. The chain has TRBV18 and TRBJ2-5; the match to TRBD2 covers 9 bases. This CDR3 region has 14 residues. Unmatched junction bases numbered 4, after V lost 4 bases and J lost 4 bases. From germline, CDR1 is KGHSH and CDR2 LQKENI. The CDR3 nucleotides are TGTGCCAGCTCACGTGCGGGGGGGCGAGAGACCCAGTACTTC. This gives the protein CASSRAGGRETQYF.

The sample holds one count of this clonotype. The rearrangement joins TRBV12-3 or TRBV12-4 to TRBJ2-3; 7 bases agree with TRBD2. The CDR3 has 12 amino acids. J gave up 2 bases and V 7 bases, and 0 bases lay outside the gene matches. CDR3 sequence reads: CASKRDTDTQYF. The CDR3 bases are TGTGCCAGCAAGCGGGACACAGATACGCAGTATTTT.

This clonotype has a handful of counts. This chain links TRBV7-8 with TRBJ1-2; the D gene is possibly TRBD1 (6 bases). The V and J ends lost 2 bases and 5 bases respectively, with 9 bases between them. The CDR3 has 13 amino acids. Germline CDR1 is SGHVS and CDR2 is FQNEAQ. The CDR3 sequence is CASSLTGQYGYTF. In DNA form, the CDR3 reads TGTGCCAGCAGCTTAACCGGACAGTATGGCTACACCTTC.

This clonotype was seen ten or more times. V is TRBV12-3 or TRBV12-4 and J is TRBJ2-1; 10 positions agree with TRBD2. This CDR3 is 16 amino acids long. V was clipped by 5 bases and J by 0 bases; unmatched bases: 4. CDR3 DNA: TGTGCCAGCAGTGCCCCTAGCGGGAGCTCCTACAATGAGCAGTTCTTC. Its protein product is CASSAPSGSSYNEQFF.

In its sample, this clonotype was seen many times. The chain combines TRBV7-2 with TRBJ1-5; D gene ambiguous. Germline V gene sequence: CDR1 SGHTA, CDR2 FQGNSA. This CDR3 has 15 residues. Trimming shortened V by 1 base and J by 1 base, and 8 bases separated the two germline ends. CDR3 nucleotides: TGTGCCAGCAGCTTAGTGGACGGGAGCAATCAGCCCCAGCATTTT. As protein: CASSLVDGSNQPQHF.

This clonotype was seen many times. The chain uses TRBV30 and TRBJ2-1; 7 bases are shared with TRBD1. This CDR3 spans 15 amino acids. V gave up 4 bases and J gave up 0 bases; unmatched junction bases: 6. From germline, CDR1 is GTSNPN and CDR2 SVGIG (reference sequence). CDR3 bases: TGTGCCTGGAACAGGGGCAGCGGCTCCTACAATGAGCAGTTCTTC. Amino acid sequence: CAWNRGSGSYNEQFF. Based on the CDR3 plus reference TRBV30 and TRBJ2-1, the full variable domain is SQTIHQWPATLVQPVGSPLSLECTVEGTSNPNLYWYRQAAGRGLQLLFYSVGIGQISSEVPQNLSASRPQDRQFILSSKKLLLSDSGFYLCAWNRGSGSYNEQFFGPGTRLTVL.

This clonotype was counted between two and nine times. This sequence joins TRBV5-1 and TRBJ2-2; D is unclear. V lost 0 bases to trimming and J lost 6 bases, with 12 bases between them. CDR1 is SGHRS, CDR2 YFSETQ, per germline. The CDR3 has 15 residues. CDR3 in DNA: TGCGCCAGCAGCTTGGAACCCCGCGCTCCCGGGGAGCTGTTTTTT. Amino acids: CASSLEPRAPGELFF.

This clonotype was seen many times. V is TRBV7-9 and J is TRBJ2-5, with D unresolved. Germline V gene sequence: CDR1 SEHNR, CDR2 FQNEAQ (reference sequence). The CDR3 has 15 amino acids. Trimming removed 1 base at V and 5 bases at J, with 14 bases between. DNA of the CDR3: TGTGCCAGCAGCTTAGGGTCCTATCAGTGGGAGACCCAGTACTTC. Its protein product is CASSLGSYQWETQYF.